This TCR beta chain was found in a study of blood T cell repertoires in COVID-19. Study-level information: T cells, B-cell-depleted T cells, or PBMCs supplied cDNA or gDNA.

This clone has a single count. The CDR3 consists of 14 residues. Trimming cost V 7 bases and J 4 bases; bases outside gene matches: 8. Germline V lookup: CDR1 MNHEY, CDR2 SVGAGI. In the original processing: Nucleated cell counts were estimated from reference gene primer amplification. Using immunoSEQ multiplex PCR, the repertoire was profiled, and TCRdb retains in-frame clones only, with some absent. For V, J and clone size, that table is used; D and trimming come from the DNA. This table holds about 150,000 clones, approximately 82% found once. The chain is built from TRBV6-5 and TRBJ2-7; 9 bases are a match to TRBD2. The TCR was taken from a man aged 55 to 70 who had recovered from COVID-19. Sequencing was carried out using peripheral blood. The CDR3 loop reads CASNRAGGRYEQYF. The CDR3 DNA follows: TGTGCCAGCAATAGAGCGGGAGGCCGATACGAGCAGTACTTC.